Following are 2 T cell receptor beta chains from one sample sequenced in a study of T cell repertoires in cytomegalovirus infection. These receptors' targets are unknown. TCRdb redid the calling of the reads with MiXCR, one entry per CDR3 protein. The sample includes about 890,000 distinct CDR3 sequences, around 31% of them seen just once. Here the sequenced sample was cultured CD8+ T cells from PBMCs, taken from culture after CMV antigen stimulation. The receptors were sampled from a human donor in good health (CMV status not recorded). Some clones in this sample may be carry-over from other donors' samples.

This clonotype has just a few counts. V usage is TRBV7-6 and J usage is TRBJ2-2; D perhaps matches TRBD2 (5 bases). Trimming left V 5 bases short and J 1 base short, with 8 bases between. CDR3 size: 14 residues. Germline V gene sequence: CDR1 SGHVS, CDR2 FNYEAQ. CDR3 DNA: TGTGCCAGCAGCGTTGCGGGGAACACCGGGGAGCTGTTTTTT. This translates into CASSVAGNTGELFF.

The rearrangement uses TRBV6-2 or TRBV6-3 and TRBJ2-5; D is unresolved. This CDR3 contains 11 residues. V dropped 8 bases and J dropped 6 bases, with 10 bases sitting between them. Per the germline V gene, CDR1 is MNHEY and CDR2 is SVGEGT. CDR3 in DNA: TGTGCCAGCGATGGTGGGAAGACCCAGTACTTC. Its protein is CASDGGKTQYF.